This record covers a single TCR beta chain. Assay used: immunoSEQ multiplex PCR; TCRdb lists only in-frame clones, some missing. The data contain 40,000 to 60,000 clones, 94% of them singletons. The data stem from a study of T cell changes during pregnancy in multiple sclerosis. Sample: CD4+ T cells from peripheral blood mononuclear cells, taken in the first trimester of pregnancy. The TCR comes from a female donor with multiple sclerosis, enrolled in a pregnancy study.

The CDR3 DNA is TGCAGCGTTGAATCTGGCTTCGATGAGCAGTTCTTC. This codes for CSVESGFDEQFF. The chain is built from TRBV29-1 and TRBJ2-1; D gene unclear. This CDR3 has 12 amino acids. V shed 2 bases and J shed 8 bases, with 10 bases lying between them. Germline V gene lookup returns CDR1 SQVTM and CDR2 ANQGSEA.